This TCR beta chain originates from a study of blood T cell repertoires in COVID-19. This clone was seen only once. The CDR3 runs to 17 residues. V lost 6 bases, J lost 7 bases, and 16 bases stayed unmatched. Germline assignment: CDR1 SNHLY and CDR2 FYNNEI. The table came from immunoSEQ multiplex PCR; TCRdb's copy has only in-frame clones and leaves some out. The table shows fewer than 250,000 clones, with 85% to 90% occurring only once. V usage is TRBV2 and J usage is TRBJ2-1, with TRBD1 matching 9 bases. This clonotype originated in a man younger than 40 who had been exposed to COVID-19. Source material: PBMCs or T cells enriched from blood (not recorded which). DNA for the CDR3: TGTGCCAGCAGCCCAATGGACAGGGGATACGGGGGAAATGAGCAGTTCTTC. Translating it yields CASSPMDRGYGGNEQFF.